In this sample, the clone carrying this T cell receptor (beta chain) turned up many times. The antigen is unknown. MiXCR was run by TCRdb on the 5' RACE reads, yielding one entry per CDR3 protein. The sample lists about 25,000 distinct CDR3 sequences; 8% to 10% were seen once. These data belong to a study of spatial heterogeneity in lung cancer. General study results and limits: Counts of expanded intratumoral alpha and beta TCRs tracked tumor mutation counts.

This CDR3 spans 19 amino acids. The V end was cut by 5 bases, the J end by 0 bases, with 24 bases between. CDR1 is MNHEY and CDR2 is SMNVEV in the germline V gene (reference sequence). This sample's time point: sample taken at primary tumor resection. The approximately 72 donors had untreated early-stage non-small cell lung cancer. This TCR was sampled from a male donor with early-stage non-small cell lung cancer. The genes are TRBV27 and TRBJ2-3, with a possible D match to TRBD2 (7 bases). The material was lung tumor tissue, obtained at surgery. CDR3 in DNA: TGTGCCAGCAGTCGTCGGGGGGCGGGCTACTTTTCTAGCACAGATACGCAGTATTTT. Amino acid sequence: CASSRRGAGYFSSTDTQYF.